Listed here are 24 T cell receptor beta chains from one sample, sequenced in a study of multiple sclerosis patients with progressive multifocal leukoencephalopathy. The time point here: more than five months of natalizumab therapy. Method: immunoSEQ multiplex PCR; TCRdb's copy keeps in-frame clones and lacks some. The sample lists 29,000 or so clones, roughly 91% occurring once. The sequenced sample was PBMCs, obtained from a patient treated with natalizumab. The receptors were sampled from a human donor with multiple sclerosis.

By its share, this clone is medium-sized. The V call is TRBV2, the J call TRBJ2-7, with D perhaps TRBD1 or TRBD2 (5 bases each). Trimming pared 6 bases from V and 0 bases from J, leaving 18 bases between. Germline CDR1 is SNHLY and CDR2 is FYNNEI. The CDR3 covers 16 residues. The CDR3 region is CASRGESQVPSYEQYF. The DNA of the CDR3 is TGTGCCAGCAGGGGGGAATCCCAGGTTCCCTCCTACGAGCAGTACTTC.

The gene calls are TRBV4-3 and TRBJ1-6, with D unresolved. This CDR3 region has 14 residues. Trimming removed 6 bases from V and 7 bases from J, with 13 bases in between. Germline V lookup: CDR1 LGHNA, CDR2 YSLEER. The CDR3 coding sequence is TGCGCCAGCAGTCTCGAAAGAGTAAATTCACCCCTCCACTTT. It is translated as CASSLERVNSPLHF.

The chain carries TRBV13 and TRBJ1-2; no clear D. CDR3 length: 12 residues. The V and J ends lost 3 bases and 8 bases respectively, with 10 bases between them. Germline values: CDR1 PRHDT, CDR2 FYEKMQ (reference sequence). CDR3: CASSFRVGGYTF. The CDR3 DNA sequence: TGTGCCAGCAGCTTCCGGGTAGGAGGCTACACCTTC.

The gene calls are TRBV10-3 and TRBJ2-3, with D unresolved. CDR3 length: 14 residues. The V gene lost 6 bases and the J gene lost 1 base, with 11 bases spanning the gap. Germline-derived CDR1 and CDR2 are ENHRY and SYGVKD. CDR3 bases: TGTGCCATCAGCGGGCTTGGAGGCACAGATACGCAGTATTTT. Translated: CAISGLGGTDTQYF.

The rearrangement links TRBV30 to TRBJ2-3; 14 bases align to TRBD2. This CDR3 spans 16 amino acids. Germline CDR1 reads GTSNPN; CDR2 reads SVGIG (reference sequence). The V gene end was trimmed by 4 bases and the J gene end by 9 bases; junction bases not matched to a gene: 12. CDR3 sequence: CAWTQPGLAGDSTQYF. CDR3 in DNA: TGTGCCTGGACCCAACCGGGACTAGCGGGAGATTCAACGCAGTATTTT.

The chain joins TRBV15 to TRBJ2-3; 8 nucleotides line up with TRBD1. This CDR3 is built from 15 residues. J was trimmed by 3 bases and V by 3 bases; bases with no gene match: 5. The germline V gene encodes CDR1 LNHNV and CDR2 YYDKDF (reference sequence). The CDR3 is CATSSDRGGTDTQYF. The CDR3 DNA is TGTGCCACCAGCAGCGACAGGGGAGGTACAGATACGCAGTATTTT.

The CDR3 DNA reads as TGCGCCAGCAGCCAGGACAGGGTTTGGCCCGGGGAGCTGTTTTTT. Protein sequence: CASSQDRVWPGELFF. The chain employs TRBV5-1 and TRBJ2-2, with 8 bases aligning to TRBD1. This CDR3 has 15 amino acids. V dropped 4 bases and J dropped 6; count of bases not matched to a gene: 8. CDR1 and CDR2 from the germline V gene are SGHRS and YFSETQ. Full variable domain (missing parts from reference TRBV5-1 and TRBJ2-2): KAGVTQTPRYLIKTRGQQVTLSCSPISGHRSVSWYQQTPGQGLQFLFEYFSETQRNKGNFPGRFSGRQFSNSRSEMNVSTLELGDSALYLCASSQDRVWPGELFFGEGSRLTVL.

V and J are TRBV2 and TRBJ1-5; a weak D match, TRBD1 (6 bases). Deletions cut 0 bases from V and 7 bases from J, with 16 bases between. This CDR3 spans 16 amino acids. Germline values: CDR1 SNHLY, CDR2 FYNNEI. As DNA, the CDR3 is TGTGCCAGCAGTGAAGCGGGTCTGGGGGGCGAGCAGCCCCAGCATTTT. Its protein product is CASSEAGLGGEQPQHF. The full variable domain, in which reference TRBV2 and TRBJ1-5 provide the parts outside the CDR3, is EPEVTQTPSHQVTQMGQEVILRCVPISNHLYFYWYRQILGQKVEFLVSFYNNEISEKSEIFDDQFSVERPDGSNFTLKIRSTKLEDSAMYFCASSEAGLGGEQPQHFGDGTRLSIL.

The J gene is TRBJ1-2, the V gene TRBV7-2; possibly TRBD1 for D (5 bases). The V end lost 3 bases, the J end lost 5 bases, and 7 bases lay between the germline ends. The CDR3 loop spans 12 amino acids. Germline lookup yields CDR1 SGHTA and CDR2 FQGNSA. In DNA, the CDR3 is TGTGCCAGCAGCTTGACAGAATATGGCTACACCTTC. Its translation: CASSLTEYGYTF.

Only a few counts were recorded for this clone. The rearrangement uses TRBV5-6 and TRBJ2-1; possible D gene TRBD2, 5 bases. Trimming removed 1 base at V and 8 bases at J, with 13 bases between. The CDR3 contains 14 residues. Per germline, CDR1 SGHDT and CDR2 YYEEEE. This CDR3 is CASSLREMRDEQFF. CDR3 DNA sequence: TGTGCCAGCAGCTTGAGGGAGATGAGGGATGAGCAGTTCTTC.

The rearrangement joins TRBV9 to TRBJ2-2; D may match TRBD1 or TRBD2 (5 bases each). The CDR3 contains 18 residues. Germline CDR1 reads SGDLS; CDR2 reads YYNGEE. Trimming shortened V by 4 bases and J by 6 bases, and 25 bases separated the two germline ends. The CDR3 DNA follows: TGTGCCAGCAGCTTGCAGTCCTCCGGGACCCTACCACCCGGGGAGCTGTTTTTT. Translation: CASSLQSSGTLPPGELFF.

The V gene is TRBV5-1, the J gene TRBJ2-5; D possibly corresponds to TRBD1 (6 bases). This CDR3 contains 13 residues. The germline gives CDR1 SGHRS, CDR2 YFSETQ. The V end was cut by 5 bases, the J end by 13 bases, with 21 bases between. CDR3 sequence reads: CASRGQDTDSTYF. As DNA, the CDR3 is TGCGCCAGCAGGGGCCAAGATACGGACAGCACGTACTTC.

The chain recombines TRBV4-1 with TRBJ1-1; D gene ambiguous. Germline V gene data show CDR1 as MGHRA and CDR2 as YSYEKL. Trimming took off 4 bases at V and 7 bases at J, with 16 bases between the two ends. This CDR3 comprises 14 residues. This CDR3 is CASSPQSGRVEAFF. The CDR3 DNA reads as TGCGCCAGCAGCCCCCAGTCGGGGAGGGTTGAAGCTTTCTTT.

In DNA form, the CDR3 reads TGTGCCAGCAGTCTAGGGACAGGAGCCTACGAGCAGTACTTC. Amino acids: CASSLGTGAYEQYF. J is TRBJ2-7 and V is TRBV28; 8 positions match TRBD1. CDR1 is MDHEN and CDR2 is SYDVKM in the germline V gene. This CDR3 comprises 14 residues. Trimming took 5 bases from V and 2 from J; bases not matched to a gene: 5.

In its sample, this clone was seen once. The chain has TRBV28 and TRBJ2-1; D is ambiguous. The CDR3 totals 12 residues. Germline V lookup: CDR1 MDHEN, CDR2 SYDVKM. The V end was cut by 2 bases, the J end by 5 bases, with 4 bases between. The CDR3 DNA reads as TGTGCCAGCAGTTTACCCCACAATGAGCAGTTCTTC. It translates to CASSLPHNEQFF.

The genes are TRBV13 and TRBJ1-2; D uncertain. V lost 6 bases to trimming and J lost 7 bases, with 15 bases between them. CDR1 PRHDT and CDR2 FYEKMQ come from the germline V gene (reference sequence). This CDR3 is built from 13 residues. The DNA of the CDR3 is TGTGCCAGCAGTTGGCGGAGCGGATCTGGCTACACCTTC. Residues: CASSWRSGSGYTF.

CDR3 DNA: TGTGCCAGCAGCTTACGAGGGGGGTACCAAGAGACCCAGTACTTC. Protein sequence: CASSLRGGYQETQYF. The V gene is TRBV7-6, the J gene TRBJ2-5, with D perhaps matching TRBD1 or TRBD2 (6 bases each). Per germline, CDR1 SGHVS and CDR2 FNYEAQ. The CDR3 loop spans 15 amino acids. V lost 2 bases and J 0 bases, leaving 10 bases between the germline ends.

The chain is built from TRBV11-2 and TRBJ2-1; D is perhaps TRBD2 (5 bases). V was pared by 2 bases and J by 10 bases, with 12 bases between. CDR3 size: 13 residues. From germline, CDR1 is SGHAT and CDR2 FQNNGV. The CDR3 reads CASSLTGPGEQFF. The CDR3 nucleotides read TGTGCCAGCAGCTTAACTGGGCCGGGGGAGCAGTTCTTC.

The chain links TRBV7-2 to TRBJ1-4; D is ambiguous. The V end lost 5 bases, the J end lost 8 bases, and 18 bases lay between the germline ends. Germline V gene data show CDR1 as SGHTA and CDR2 as FQGNSA. The CDR3 is 15 amino acids. CDR3 loop: CASSRGRARGEKLFF. The CDR3, as DNA: TGTGCCAGCAGCCGCGGACGGGCCAGAGGGGAAAAACTGTTTTTT.

The J gene is TRBJ1-1, the V gene TRBV19; 8 positions match TRBD1. This CDR3 comprises 14 residues. Germline trimming cut 2 bases from V and 3 bases from J; bases unmatched to any gene: 2. Germline-derived CDR1 and CDR2 are LNHDA and SQIVND (reference sequence). CDR3: CASSIQGAYTEAFF. The CDR3, as DNA: TGTGCCAGTAGTATACAGGGGGCATACACTGAAGCTTTCTTT.

The rearrangement links TRBV7-8 to TRBJ1-2; D perhaps matches TRBD1 (6 bases). Germline lookup yields CDR1 SGHVS and CDR2 FQNEAQ. Trimming pared 5 bases from V and 6 bases from J, leaving 19 bases between. The CDR3 runs 15 residues. The CDR3 here is CASSQRQVEGHGYTF. As DNA, the CDR3 is TGTGCCAGCAGCCAAAGACAGGTCGAAGGCCATGGCTACACCTTC. Drawing the rest from reference TRBV7-8 and TRBJ1-2, the complete variable domain is GAGVSQSPRYKVAKRGQDVALRCDPISGHVSLFWYQQALGQGPEFLTYFQNEAQLDKSGLPSDRFFAERPEGSVSTLKIQRTQQEDSAVYLCASSQRQVEGHGYTFGSGTRLTVV.

The chain employs TRBV6-1 and TRBJ1-1; D might be TRBD1 (5 bases). The CDR3 is 14 amino acids. Deletions cut 10 bases from V and 0 bases from J, with 15 bases between. Looked up from germline, CDR1 is MNHNS and CDR2 is SASEGT. The CDR3 sequence: CATNQDNMNTEAFF. CDR3 sequence (DNA): TGTGCCACAAATCAGGACAACATGAACACTGAAGCTTTCTTT.

This chain links TRBV5-1 with TRBJ2-7; 11 positions match TRBD2. The length of the CDR3 is 16 residues. Germline V gene data show CDR1 as SGHRS and CDR2 as YFSETQ. V lost 2 bases, J lost 3 bases, and 7 bases stayed unmatched. The DNA for the CDR3 is TGCGCCAGCAGCTTAGGACTAGCGGGTGATTACTACGAGCAGTACTTC. Its translation is CASSLGLAGDYYEQYF.

V gene TRBV7-9 combines with J gene TRBJ2-5, with 9 bases that match TRBD1. The tail of the sequence fits TRBJ2-7 better, so the J call may be wrong. The germline gives CDR1 SEHNR, CDR2 FQNEAQ (reference sequence). CDR3 size: 15 residues. CDR3 in amino acids: CASSAGQGSIYEQYF. CDR3 DNA: TGTGCCAGCAGCGCCGGACAGGGGTCTATCTACGAGCAGTACTTC.